Reported below is one TCR beta chain. Sequencing used immunoSEQ multiplex PCR; TCRdb keeps in-frame clones, though not all of them. The repertoire has about 66,000 clones, approximately 91% of them found once; the top ten carry just over 4%. This entry is derived from a study of chemoradiotherapy in HPV16-positive cancers. Study details: A couple of HPV16-positive patients' cells yielded candidate HPV-specific clones and common motifs.

This CDR3 has 18 residues. Germline V CDR1 and CDR2: MGHRA, YSYEKL. The ends lost 7 bases at V and 1 base at J; junction bases unmatched: 17. Material: blood, obtained from a patient who underwent chemoradiotherapy. V is TRBV4-1 and J is TRBJ2-7; 9 bases agree with TRBD2. This TCR was sampled from a human donor with HPV-associated anogenital cancer. CDR3 residues: CASNPGGRAAGPSYEQYF. In DNA form, the CDR3 reads TGCGCCAGCAACCCGGGCGGGAGGGCCGCAGGTCCTTCCTACGAGCAGTACTTC.